These 3 T cell receptor beta chains were all obtained from the same sample, sequenced in a study of cytomegalovirus exposure and HLA in healthy donors. The PCR made use of 60 Vbeta and 13 Jbeta primers. Measured with immunoSEQ multiplex PCR; TCRdb has only the in-frame clones, and not every one. Here the sample spans 150,000 to 200,000 clones, 68% being singletons. The source material was PBMCs. The receptors derive from a man over 45 in good health and CMV-seronegative.

The genes are TRBV5-1 and TRBJ2-1; TRBD1 might be the D (6 bases). Trimming left V 4 bases short and J 5 bases short, with 13 bases between. CDR3 size: 14 residues. Looked up from germline, CDR1 is SGHRS and CDR2 is YFSETQ. This CDR3 reads CASSLDTGNNEQFF. CDR3 in DNA: TGCGCCAGCAGCCTTGATACAGGGAACAATGAGCAGTTCTTC.

V usage is TRBV18 and J usage is TRBJ2-3, with D possibly being TRBD1 (6 bases). Germline V gives CDR1 KGHSH, CDR2 LQKENI. CDR3 size: 13 residues. V shed 2 bases and J shed 3 bases, with 6 bases lying between them. CDR3 residues: CASSPRGTDTQYF. CDR3 DNA: TGTGCCAGCTCACCAAGGGGGACAGATACGCAGTATTTT.

This clone was counted once. The chain joins TRBV4-1 to TRBJ2-7; 7 bases fit TRBD1. The germline gives CDR1 MGHRA, CDR2 YSYEKL. With 4 bases clipped from V and 0 bases from J, the junction kept 6 bases outside the gene matches. CDR3 length: 15 residues. The CDR3 loop is CASSPPDRVSYEQYF. The CDR3 DNA reads TGCGCCAGCAGCCCACCAGACAGGGTCTCCTACGAGCAGTACTTC.